This TCR beta chain was recovered during a study of T cell repertoires in cytomegalovirus infection. Study as a whole: It can be stated that public TCR beta signatures indicated CMV infection as well as a matching HLA type.

TCRdb reprocessed the reads via MiXCR and lists one record per CDR3 protein. The sample holds under 250,000 distinct CDR3 sequences, about 7% seen once. This CDR3 comprises 17 residues. Germline V gene lookup returns CDR1 SGHTA and CDR2 FQGNSA. Unmatched junction bases numbered 10, after V lost 2 bases and J lost 2 bases. This clonotype came up many times. This clonotype was obtained from a human donor in good health (CMV status not recorded). Some clones in this sample may be carry-over from other donors' samples. J is TRBJ2-3 and V is TRBV7-2; 7 bases line up with TRBD2. Sequenced sample: PBMCs. The CDR3 DNA sequence: TGTGCCAGCAGCTTACGCGGGGGAGCTAGACCCACAGATACGCAGTATTTT. Its translation: CASSLRGGARPTDTQYF. The full variable domain, with the rest looked up from reference TRBV7-2 and TRBJ2-3, is GAGVSQSPSNKVTEKGKDVELRCDPISGHTALYWYRQSLGQGLEFLIYFQGNSAPDKSGLPSDRFSAERTGGSVSTLTIQRTQQEDSAVYLCASSLRGGARPTDTQYFGPGTRLTVL.